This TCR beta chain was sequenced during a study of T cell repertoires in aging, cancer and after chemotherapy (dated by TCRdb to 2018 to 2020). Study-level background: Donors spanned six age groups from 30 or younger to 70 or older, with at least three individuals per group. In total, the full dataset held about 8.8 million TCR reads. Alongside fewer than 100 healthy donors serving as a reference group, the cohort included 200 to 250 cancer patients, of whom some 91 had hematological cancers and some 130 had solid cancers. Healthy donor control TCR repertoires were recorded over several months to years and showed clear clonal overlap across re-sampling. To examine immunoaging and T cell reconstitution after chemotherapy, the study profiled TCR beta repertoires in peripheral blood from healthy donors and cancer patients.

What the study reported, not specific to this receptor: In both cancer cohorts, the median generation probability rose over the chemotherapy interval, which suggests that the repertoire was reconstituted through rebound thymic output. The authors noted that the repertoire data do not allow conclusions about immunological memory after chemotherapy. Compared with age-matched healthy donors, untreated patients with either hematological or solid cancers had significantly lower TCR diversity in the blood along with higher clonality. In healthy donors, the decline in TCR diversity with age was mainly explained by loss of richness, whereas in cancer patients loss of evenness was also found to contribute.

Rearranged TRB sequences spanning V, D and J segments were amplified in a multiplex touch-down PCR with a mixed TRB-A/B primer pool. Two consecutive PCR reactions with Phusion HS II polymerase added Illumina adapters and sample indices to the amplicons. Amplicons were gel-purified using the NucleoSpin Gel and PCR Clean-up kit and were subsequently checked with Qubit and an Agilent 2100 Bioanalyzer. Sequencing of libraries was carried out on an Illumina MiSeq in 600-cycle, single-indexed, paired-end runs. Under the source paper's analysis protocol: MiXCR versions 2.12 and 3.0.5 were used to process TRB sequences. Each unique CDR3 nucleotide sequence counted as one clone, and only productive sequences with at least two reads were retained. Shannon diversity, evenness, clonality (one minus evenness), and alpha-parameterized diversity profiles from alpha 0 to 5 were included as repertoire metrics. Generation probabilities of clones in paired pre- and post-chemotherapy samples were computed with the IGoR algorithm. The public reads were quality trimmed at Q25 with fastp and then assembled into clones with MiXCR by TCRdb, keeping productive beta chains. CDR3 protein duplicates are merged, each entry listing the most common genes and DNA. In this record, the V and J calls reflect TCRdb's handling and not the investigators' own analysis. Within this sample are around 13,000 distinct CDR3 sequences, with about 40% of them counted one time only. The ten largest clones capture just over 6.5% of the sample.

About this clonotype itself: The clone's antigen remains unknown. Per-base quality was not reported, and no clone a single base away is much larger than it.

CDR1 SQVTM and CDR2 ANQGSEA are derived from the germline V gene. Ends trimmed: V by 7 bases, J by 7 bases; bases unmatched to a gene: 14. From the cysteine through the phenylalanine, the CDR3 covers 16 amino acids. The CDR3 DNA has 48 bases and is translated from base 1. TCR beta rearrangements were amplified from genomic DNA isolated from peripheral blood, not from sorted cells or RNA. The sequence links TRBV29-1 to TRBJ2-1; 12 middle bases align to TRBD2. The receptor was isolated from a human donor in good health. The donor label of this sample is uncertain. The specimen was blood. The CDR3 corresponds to CSGGWLAGGRANEQFF. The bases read TGCAGCGGCGGTTGGCTAGCGGGGGGGCGGGCGAATGAGCAGTTCTTC.